This T cell receptor beta chain was documented in a study of monozygotic twins with inflammatory bowel disease. The germline V gene encodes CDR1 DFQATT and CDR2 SNEGSKA (reference sequence). CDR3 length: 12 residues. Unsorted whole blood yielded the total RNA, with T cells left unselected. TCRdb reprocessed the 5' RACE reads and reports one entry per CDR3 protein, with no DNA. This sample's table reports some 160,000 distinct CDR3 sequences. The TCR was taken from a human donor with ulcerative colitis or Crohn's disease, or a healthy co-twin of an affected twin (not recorded which). V usage is TRBV20-1 and J usage is TRBJ2-7; the TCRdb call, TRBD1, lacks DNA for checking. The sample consisted of blood. This CDR3 is CSEGRGGREQYF.